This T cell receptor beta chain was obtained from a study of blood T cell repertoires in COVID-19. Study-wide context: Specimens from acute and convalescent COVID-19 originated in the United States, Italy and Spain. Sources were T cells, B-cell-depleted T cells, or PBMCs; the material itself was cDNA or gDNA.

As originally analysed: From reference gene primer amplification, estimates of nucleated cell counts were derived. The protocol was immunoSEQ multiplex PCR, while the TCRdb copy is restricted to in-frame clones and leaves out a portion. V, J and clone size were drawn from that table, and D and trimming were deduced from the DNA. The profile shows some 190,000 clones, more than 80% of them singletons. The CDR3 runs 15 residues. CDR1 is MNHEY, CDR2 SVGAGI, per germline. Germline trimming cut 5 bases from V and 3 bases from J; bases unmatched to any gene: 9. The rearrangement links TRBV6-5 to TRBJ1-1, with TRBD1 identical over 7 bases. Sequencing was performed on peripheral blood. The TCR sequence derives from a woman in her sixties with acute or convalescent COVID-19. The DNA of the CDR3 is TGTGCCAGCAGTAAAAGGACAGGCATGTACACTGAAGCTTTCTTT. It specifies CASSKRTGMYTEAFF.